A selection of T cell receptor beta chains follows, all from one sample in a study of blood T cell repertoires in COVID-19. Some clones are missing from TCRdb's copy, which holds only in-frame ones; the method was immunoSEQ multiplex PCR. The sample records roughly 190,000 clones, around 83% being singletons. Material: peripheral blood. Source of these receptors: a man aged 50 to 59 with active or convalescent COVID-19. Each CDR3 is given with its conserved first and last residue. The D gene is left open where the match is weak. Clone size, where shown, is once, few, many, or a class for clones that have expanded.

-	TRBV19	-	TRBJ2-5	TGTGCCAGTAGTAGAAACAGGGATCAAGAGACCCAGTACTTC	CASSRNRDQETQYF
TRBD1	TRBV5-8	-	TRBJ1-4	TGTGCCAGCAGCTTTTACAGGGGGCGGGGTGAAAAACTGTTTTTT	CASSFYRGRGEKLFF
TRBD2	TRBV18	-	TRBJ2-7	TGTGCCAGCTCACTGGGACTAGTAGGCAGCGGAGGAAGCTCCTACGAGCAGTACTTC	CASSLGLVGSGGSSYEQYF
TRBD1	TRBV15	once	TRBJ2-1	TGTGCCACCAGCAGAGGGACAGGGAGTATCGATGAGCAGTTCTTC	CATSRGTGSIDEQFF
-	TRBV6-6	many	TRBJ1-5	TGTGCCAGCAGTTATGGGGGGGGCAATCAGCCCCAGCATTTT	CASSYGGGNQPQHF
TRBD1	TRBV3-1/TRBV3-2	-	TRBJ1-1	TGTGCCAGCAGCATTGTGGCCTACAGGGGGGACACTGAAGCTTTCTTT	CASSIVAYRGDTEAFF
TRBD2	TRBV28	-	TRBJ2-3	TGTGCCAGCAATCCTAGCGGGATGAGCACAGATACGCAGTATTTT	CASNPSGMSTDTQYF
TRBD1	TRBV18	-	TRBJ1-1	TGTGCCAGCTCGGACGGACAGGGGGTGGAAGCTTTCTTT	CASSDGQGVEAFF
-	TRBV10-3	-	TRBJ1-1	TGTGCCATCAGTGAGTCGCGGACTGAAGCTTTCTTT	CAISESRTEAFF
-	TRBV4-2	-	TRBJ1-1	TGTGCCAGCAGCCAAGCCCCCGGTCAGAACACTGAAGCTTTCTTT	CASSQAPGQNTEAFF
-	TRBV7-2	-	TRBJ2-3	TGTGCCAGCAGCTCGCGGGTAGGGCTCAGAACAGATACGCAGTATTTT	CASSSRVGLRTDTQYF
TRBD1	TRBV19	-	TRBJ2-7	TGTGCCAGTAGTGCCGGGACAGGGAGTCGGTACGAGCAGTACTTC	CASSAGTGSRYEQYF
-	TRBV3-1/TRBV3-2	-	TRBJ2-5	TGTGCCAGCAGCCAAGATCTTGTAGCGGCCCAACAGTACTTC	CASSQDLVAAQQYF
-	TRBV6-5	-	TRBJ1-1	TGTGCTGGGAGTACGATTCCCGGGTGGACTGAAGCTTTCTTT	CAGSTIPGWTEAFF
-	TRBV6-5	-	TRBJ1-6	TGTGCCAGCCGGCCAGCAGGCCATAATTCACCCCTCCACTTT	CASRPAGHNSPLHF
-	TRBV6-5	-	TRBJ2-7	TGTGCCAGCAGCCGTCCCGGGGGTTACGAGCAGTACTTC	CASSRPGGYEQYF
-	TRBV6-5	-	TRBJ1-6	TGTGCCAGCAGGGGACTGAGGGGTTCACCCCTCCACTTT	CASRGLRGSPLHF
-	TRBV4-1	once	TRBJ2-2	TGCGCCAGCAGCCAAGATAGAGGGGGGGCGAACACCGGGGAGCTGTTTTTT	CASSQDRGGANTGELFF
-	TRBV3-1/TRBV3-2	-	TRBJ2-1	TGTGCCAGCAGCCAAGATCTTAGCAGGGTAGGCAATGAGCAGTTCTTC	CASSQDLSRVGNEQFF
TRBD1	TRBV3-1/TRBV3-2	once	TRBJ1-2	TGTGCCAGCAGCCCGTGGGACAGGGGGAACTATGGCTACACCTTC	CASSPWDRGNYGYTF
TRBD1	TRBV7-9	-	TRBJ1-1	TGTGCCAGCAGCCACCATAGGGGGACAGGGGGCGATAATGCTGAAGCTTTCTTT	CASSHHRGTGGDNAEAFF
TRBD2	TRBV11-2	-	TRBJ2-1	TGTGCCAGCAGCTTACCGGGGGTAGCGGGGCATGATGAGCAGTTCTTC	CASSLPGVAGHDEQFF
TRBD1	TRBV29-1	-	TRBJ2-7	TGCAGCGTTGGCCACTCGGACAGGCACTCCTACGAGCAGTACTTC	CSVGHSDRHSYEQYF
-	TRBV10-3	-	TRBJ1-1	TGTGCCATCAGTGAGGTGGGGACAAGGATTAACACTGAAGCTTTCTTT	CAISEVGTRINTEAFF
-	TRBV11-2	-	TRBJ2-7	TGTGCCAGCAGCCGCCCCGGGGGTGCGACGTACGAGCAGTACTTC	CASSRPGGATYEQYF
-	TRBV27	-	TRBJ2-1	TGTGCCAGCAGTGTAGCGGACCATTTCAATGAGCAGTTCTTC	CASSVADHFNEQFF
TRBD1	TRBV6-5	few	TRBJ1-2	TGTGCCAGCAGTCCCTTGACGCAGGGGGCAAGTGGCTACACCTTC	CASSPLTQGASGYTF
-	TRBV21-1	-	TRBJ1-6	TGTGCCAGCAGCAAACATCACAGTTATTCTAATTCACCCCTCCACTTT	CASSKHHSYSNSPLHF
-	TRBV2	-	TRBJ1-2	TGTGCCAGCAGCTCCCCCTCTATGAACTATGGCTACACCTTC	CASSSPSMNYGYTF
-	TRBV7-2	-	TRBJ1-3	TGTGCCAGCAGCTTAAGGACAGTCTCTGGAAACACCATATATTTT	CASSLRTVSGNTIYF
TRBD1	TRBV2	-	TRBJ1-2	TGTGCCAGCCAGGGAGGGGGGACAGGCCTCGGTGGCTACACCTTC	CASQGGGTGLGGYTF
-	TRBV6-5	-	TRBJ1-1	TGTGCCAGCAGAACGGACAGGAACACTGAAGCTTTCTTT	CASRTDRNTEAFF
-	TRBV6-1	-	TRBJ1-1	TGTGCCAGCAGTGAAGCGCTTCTAGGGGGGGGGACTGAAGCTTTCTTT	CASSEALLGGGTEAFF
TRBD2	TRBV11-2	-	TRBJ2-1	TGTGCCAGCAGCTTGCGTCGACTAGCGGGGGGGGACGAGCAGTTCTTC	CASSLRRLAGGDEQFF
-	TRBV6-4	-	TRBJ1-4	TGTGCCAGCAGTGAAGTCCTAGAGGAAAAACTGTTTTTT	CASSEVLEEKLFF
TRBD1	TRBV2	-	TRBJ2-2	TGTGCCAGCACAGGGACAGGGGGCACCGGGGAGCTGTTTTTT	CASTGTGGTGELFF
TRBD2	TRBV6-6	once	TRBJ2-1	TGTGCCAGCAGTTCACTAGCGGTCAATGAGCAGTTCTTC	CASSSLAVNEQFF
TRBD1	TRBV6-5	-	TRBJ1-2	TGTGCCAGTCATTCCGGGACAGGGGCGCATGGCTACACCTTC	CASHSGTGAHGYTF
-	TRBV9	-	TRBJ2-7	TGTGCCAGCAGCGTAGCTGGCAGGGGGGAGTACGAGCAGTACTTC	CASSVAGRGEYEQYF
-	TRBV7-2	-	TRBJ2-3	TGTGCCAGCAGGGATTGGGGCAGCCCTGGCACAGATACGCAGTATTTT	CASRDWGSPGTDTQYF
-	TRBV2	-	TRBJ1-2	TGTGCCAGCAGTGAAATGTCACTTGGGGCTGGCTACACCTTC	CASSEMSLGAGYTF
-	TRBV30	-	TRBJ1-4	TGTGCCCACTCTCGGGGGGCCATTAATGAAAAACTGTTTTTT	CAHSRGAINEKLFF
-	TRBV6-6	few	TRBJ1-1	TGTGCCAGCAGTTTCGGACAGTCTGAAGCTTTCTTT	CASSFGQSEAFF
-	TRBV12-1	-	TRBJ2-1	TGTGCCAGCAGATTGGGGCGGGAGGGTAATGAGCAGTTCTTC	CASRLGREGNEQFF
-	TRBV5-4	-	TRBJ1-2	TGTGCCAGCAGCTTGGACATCTATGGCTACACCTTC	CASSLDIYGYTF
TRBD2	TRBV27	-	TRBJ2-2	TGTGCCAGCAGGATCGGGACTAGGTACACCGGGGAGCTGTTTTTT	CASRIGTRYTGELFF
TRBD1	TRBV27	-	TRBJ1-1	TGTGCCAGCAGTTTTCTGGGACAGGGTGACACTGAAGCTTTCTTT	CASSFLGQGDTEAFF
-	TRBV30	once	TRBJ1-5	TGTGCCTGGAGTTCGGGTACAACTCAGCCCCAGCATTTT	CAWSSGTTQPQHF